Reported below is one T cell receptor (beta chain). What it binds is unknown. Original processing notes: Filtering differed for immunoSEQ, which gave only junction sequences without quality scores. Some clones are missing from TCRdb's copy, which holds only in-frame ones; the method was immunoSEQ multiplex PCR. V and J calls plus clone size are reproduced from that table; the DNA served to infer D and trimming. Of roughly 1.5 million clones detected, approximately 98% appear once; the ten largest clones hold approximately 0.44%. Germline values: CDR1 SNHLY, CDR2 FYNNEI. The CDR3 is made up of 12 amino acids. V was pared by 10 bases and J by 5 bases, with 14 bases between. These data originate in a study of shared clonotypes between healthy human individuals. General observations from the study: Generation of non-shared clonotypes was less probable than generation of clonotypes shared by all four donors. The study found about 5.1% of naive CD4 clonotypes shared across a handful of donors.

V is TRBV2 and J is TRBJ2-5; either TRBD1 or TRBD2 may fit D (5 bases each). The sequence was obtained from a man aged 25-45 years in good health. The sample consisted of naive CD4+ T cells sorted from blood. The subset: CD45RA+ positively selected. The CDR3 region has the DNA TGTGCCACCATTCTAGAGGGGGAGACCCAGTACTTC. This gives the protein CATILEGETQYF.